Presented here are 23 T cell receptor beta chains from one specimen sequenced in a study of T cells after yellow fever vaccination. TCRdb analysed the 5' RACE reads with MiXCR anew, one entry per CDR3 protein. The repertoire holds about 75,000 distinct CDR3 sequences, with about 7.7% as singletons. Sequencing used CD8+ T cells sorted from PBMCs, obtained 10 to 11 days after the first yellow fever vaccination. The receptors were gathered from a man younger than 35 who received the YFV17D yellow fever vaccine.

V is TRBV4-3 and J is TRBJ1-5; the D is unclear. The CDR3 has 16 amino acids. The germline V gene encodes CDR1 LGHNA and CDR2 YSLEER. Trimming left V 0 bases short and J 6 bases short, with 15 bases between. Here the CDR3 reads CASSQDARVRGQPQHF. Written as DNA, the CDR3 is TGCGCCAGCAGCCAAGATGCCCGGGTTAGAGGTCAGCCCCAGCATTTT.

This chain joins TRBV19 and TRBJ2-1; TRBD2 agrees at 7 bases. Trimming took 2 bases from V and 5 from J; bases not matched to a gene: 9. The germline gives CDR1 LNHDA, CDR2 SQIVND (reference sequence). The CDR3 runs to 16 residues. The CDR3 reads CASSITPSGANNEQFF. The DNA of the CDR3 is TGTGCCAGTAGTATAACCCCGAGCGGGGCGAACAATGAGCAGTTCTTC.

This clonotype has only a few counts. The V call is TRBV7-2, the J call TRBJ2-3; D might be TRBD1 (6 bases). Germline loops: CDR1 SGHTA, CDR2 FQGNSA. Trimming stripped 2 bases from V and 4 bases from J, with 10 bases between. This CDR3 has 14 amino acids. CDR3 bases: TGTGCCAGCAGCTTATGGGACACCCCAGATACGCAGTATTTT. Translation gives CASSLWDTPDTQYF. The variable domain in full, with the rest retrieved from reference TRBV7-2 and TRBJ2-3, is GAGVSQSPSNKVTEKGKDVELRCDPISGHTALYWYRQSLGQGLEFLIYFQGNSAPDKSGLPSDRFSAERTGGSVSTLTIQRTQQEDSAVYLCASSLWDTPDTQYFGPGTRLTVL.

This clonotype was seen more than once but under ten times. The rearrangement links TRBV7-2 to TRBJ2-1; D is tentatively TRBD1 or TRBD2 (5 bases each). CDR3 length: 12 residues. V was trimmed by 1 base and J by 9 bases, leaving 7 bases between them. Per the germline V gene, CDR1 is SGHTA and CDR2 is FQGNSA. CDR3 DNA sequence: TGTGCCAGCAGCTTAGTCGGGACTGAGCAGTTCTTC. Translated: CASSLVGTEQFF.

The rearrangement uses TRBV6-4 and TRBJ2-2; D gene ambiguous. The CDR3 covers 13 residues. The V and J ends lost 7 bases and 5 bases respectively, with 11 bases between them. Germline CDR1 MRHNA, CDR2 SNTAGT. DNA for the CDR3: TGTGCCAGCAAAGAAGCGATGACCGGGGAGCTGTTTTTT. It translates to CASKEAMTGELFF.

Note on this clonotype: One junction end does not reproduce the germline sequence, and a read error may be involved. The genes are TRBV5-5 and TRBJ2-2; unclear D gene. Germline assignment: CDR1 SGHKS and CDR2 YYEKEE (reference sequence). The CDR3 covers 13 residues. CDR3 protein: CASSPANIGELFF. Written as DNA, the CDR3 is TGTGCCAGCAGCCCTGCGAACATCGGGGAGCTGTTTTTT.

This clonotype was counted many times. The chain recombines TRBV15 with TRBJ2-7; TRBD2 might be the D (6 bases). The CDR3 loop spans 13 amino acids. V shed 5 bases and J shed 4 bases, with 12 bases lying between them. Germline CDR1 LNHNV, CDR2 YYDKDF (reference sequence). This chain's CDR3 is CATSGGVGYEQYV. The CDR3 nucleotides are TGTGCCACCAGCGGAGGGGTGGGTTACGAGCAGTACGTC.

Many counts were recorded for this clonotype. This chain joins TRBV6-5 and TRBJ2-7; possible D gene TRBD1, 5 bases. V was trimmed by 2 bases and J by 3 bases, leaving 14 bases between them. Per germline, CDR1 MNHEY and CDR2 SVGAGI. The CDR3 contains 15 residues. This CDR3 reads CASSYGQGLVYEQYV. The CDR3 nucleotides read TGTGCCAGCAGTTACGGTCAGGGCCTCGTCTACGAGCAGTACGTC.

This clonotype has a count of ten or more. CDR3 sequence: CASSSSGGASDTQYF. The DNA for the CDR3 is TGCGCCAGCAGCTCTAGCGGGGGGGCCTCAGATACGCAGTATTTT. The rearrangement joins TRBV5-1 to TRBJ2-3, with 12 bases that match TRBD2. J lost 4 bases, V lost 3 bases, and 3 bases had no gene match. This CDR3 spans 15 amino acids. Germline V gene lookup returns CDR1 SGHRS and CDR2 YFSETQ.

Remarks on this clonotype: Given a much more abundant clone one base away, this may be a read error. The chain has TRBV7-9 and TRBJ1-2; maybe TRBD1 (6 bases). There are 15 residues in the CDR3. Trimming left V 4 bases short and J 5 bases short, with 17 bases between. Looked up from germline, CDR1 is SEHNR and CDR2 is FQNEAQ (reference sequence). The CDR3 DNA reads TGTGCCAGCAGCTCCCCCGGGCAGGGGAAGTATGGCTACACCTTC. Amino acid sequence: CASSSPGQGKYGYTF. Complete variable domain (other parts from reference TRBV7-9 and TRBJ1-2): DTGVSQNPRHKITKRGQNVTFRCDPISEHNRLYWYRQTLGQGPEFLTYFQNEAQLEKSRLLSDRFSAERPKGSFSTLEIQRTEQGDSAMYLCASSSPGQGKYGYTFGSGTRLTVV.

This clonotype was counted at least ten times. The genes are TRBV7-8 and TRBJ1-2; the D is unclear. V lost 3 bases and J lost 5, with 10 bases in between. CDR3 length equals 13 residues. CDR1 and CDR2 from the germline V gene are SGHVS and FQNEAQ. CDR3 sequence: CASSFLSGYGYTF. The CDR3 bases are TGTGCCAGCAGCTTTTTGTCGGGATATGGCTACACCTTC.

The genes are TRBV5-6 and TRBJ2-7; perhaps D is TRBD1 or TRBD2 (6 bases each). The CDR3 runs 16 residues. V dropped 7 bases and J dropped 6 bases, with 26 bases sitting between them. Germline values: CDR1 SGHDT, CDR2 YYEEEE. CDR3 nucleotides: TGTGCCAGCGACAGTATCCCTCAGGGGAGGAATCTCGAGCAGTACTTC. Its translation is CASDSIPQGRNLEQYF. Full variable domain (missing parts from reference TRBV5-6 and TRBJ2-7): DAGVTQSPTHLIKTRGQQVTLRCSPKSGHDTVSWYQQALGQGPQFIFQYYEEEERQRGNFPDRFSGHQFPNYSSELNVNALLLGDSALYLCASDSIPQGRNLEQYFGPGTRLTVT.

This clonotype was seen many times. The CDR3 loop is CASSPGTGVSNQPQHF. CDR3 coding DNA: TGTGCCAGCAGTCCCGGGACAGGGGTGAGCAATCAGCCCCAGCATTTT. The gene calls are TRBV12-3 or TRBV12-4 and TRBJ1-5, with 10 bases matching TRBD1. This CDR3 is built from 16 residues. After removal of 5 bases from V and 1 base from J, the junction contained 5 bases not matched to a gene.

J is TRBJ1-1 and V is TRBV18; D unclear. V was cut by 0 bases and J by 0 bases, with 8 bases left in between. Germline V lookup: CDR1 KGHSH, CDR2 LQKENI. The CDR3 has 15 amino acids. The CDR3 region is CASSPPEPVNTEAFF. The CDR3 nucleotides are TGTGCCAGCTCACCACCAGAACCGGTGAACACTGAAGCTTTCTTT.

This clonotype appeared many times. The chain carries TRBV29-1 and TRBJ2-7; 8 bases fit TRBD1. V lost 4 bases and J lost 3; bases outside the gene matches: 5. CDR3 size: 13 residues. CDR1 and CDR2 (germline): SQVTM, ANQGSEA. CDR3 residues: CSVVTGAGYEQYF. The CDR3, as DNA: TGCAGCGTTGTGACAGGGGCTGGCTACGAGCAGTACTTC.

V gene TRBV19 combines with J gene TRBJ2-1; perhaps TRBD2 as D (5 bases). Trimming stripped 5 bases from V and 6 bases from J, with 14 bases between. The CDR3 runs to 14 residues. The germline gives CDR1 LNHDA, CDR2 SQIVND (reference sequence). The CDR3 DNA reads as TGTGCCAGTAGTTCCCGGGGAGAAGGCAATGAGCAGTTCTTC. Translating it yields CASSSRGEGNEQFF.

This clonotype was found many times. This chain uses TRBV7-2 with TRBJ2-7; the D gene could be TRBD1 or TRBD2 (6 bases each). This CDR3 is 13 amino acids long. Germline CDR1 SGHTA, CDR2 FQGNSA. Trimming pared 1 base from V and 6 bases from J, leaving 10 bases between. CDR3 DNA sequence: TGTGCCAGCAGCTTAGGGGGGGCGGGCGAGCAGTACTTC. Residues: CASSLGGAGEQYF.

This clonotype appeared many times. The CDR3 DNA follows: TGTGCCAGCAGTTTTGCTGACAGGGGCGACACAGATACGCAGTATTTT. This codes for CASSFADRGDTDTQYF. This chain uses TRBV27 with TRBJ2-3; 8 bases fit TRBD1. Germline V lookup: CDR1 MNHEY, CDR2 SMNVEV (reference sequence). The length of the CDR3 is 16 residues. V shed 3 bases, J shed 2 bases, and the junction held 7 bases outside the gene matches.

This chain uses TRBV20-1 with TRBJ2-2; 7 bases agree with TRBD1. Germline V CDR1 and CDR2: DFQATT, SNEGSKA (reference sequence). J lost 7 bases, V lost 1 base, and 6 bases had no gene match. This CDR3 comprises 14 residues. For the CDR3, the DNA is TGCAGTGCTAGAGGGGGGACAGCCCACGGGGAGCTGTTTTTT. Amino acid sequence: CSARGGTAHGELFF.

This clonotype appeared many times. The chain combines TRBV6-5 with TRBJ2-7; TRBD1 matches at 9 bases. The V gene's germline CDR1 is MNHEY and CDR2 SVGAGI. The V segment lost 0 bases and the J segment 3 bases; nucleotides outside the gene matches: 0. This CDR3 contains 14 residues. CDR3 protein: CASSYSGQGYEQYF. The DNA for the CDR3 is TGTGCCAGCAGTTACTCGGGACAGGGCTACGAGCAGTACTTC.

This clonotype was seen only a few times. The V call is TRBV12-3 or TRBV12-4, the J call TRBJ1-2; the match to TRBD1 covers 8 bases. The CDR3 loop spans 14 amino acids. V shed 7 bases and J 4 bases; nucleotides not matched to a gene: 8. The CDR3 spells CASNSGGVAYGYTF. CDR3 sequence (DNA): TGTGCCAGCAACTCAGGGGGCGTTGCCTATGGCTACACCTTC.

The chain joins TRBV18 to TRBJ1-5; a weak D match, TRBD1 (6 bases). Deletions cut 6 bases from V and 4 bases from J, with 13 bases between. The CDR3 totals 14 residues. Germline CDR1 is KGHSH and CDR2 is LQKENI. CDR3 protein: CASSTGGGNQPQHF. In nucleotides, the CDR3 is TGTGCCAGCTCGACAGGAGGGGGGAATCAGCCCCAGCATTTT.

Only a few counts were recorded for this clonotype. The rearrangement joins TRBV7-2 to TRBJ2-2, with 13 bases matching TRBD2. Germline V lookup: CDR1 SGHTA, CDR2 FQGNSA. The CDR3 covers 16 residues. The V and J ends lost 1 base and 5 bases, in that order; junction bases with no gene match: 1. In DNA form, the CDR3 reads TGTGCCAGCAGCTTAGAACTAGCGGGGGGGACCGGGGAGCTGTTTTTT. It specifies CASSLELAGGTGELFF.